This TCR beta chain was identified in a study of OX40 agonist ivuxolimab in advanced cancers. Study-wide background: The patients received agonistic anti-OX40 (CD134) antibody ivuxolimab. Overall study findings and caveats: Low normalized T-cell clonal expansion was also seen in some nonresponders.

Germline values: CDR1 MNHEY, CDR2 SVGAGI. V shed 2 bases and J 9 bases; nucleotides not matched to a gene: 9. CDR3 length: 15 amino acids. The repertoire was sequenced with immunoSEQ multiplex PCR; TCRdb's copy has only in-frame clones and lacks some. The sample carries about 54,000 clones, approximately 89% recorded once. With respect to this clone: Its specificity is not known.

This material consisted of CD4+ or CD8+ T cells sorted from blood, taken in a trial of the OX40 agonist ivuxolimab. The sequence was obtained from an adult with an advanced solid tumor such as melanoma, head and neck, liver or kidney cancer. The rearrangement joins TRBV6-5 to TRBJ2-3, with 9 bases matching TRBD1. This CDR3 reads CASSYSPDRGGTQYF. The CDR3 DNA reads TGTGCCAGCAGTTACAGCCCGGACAGGGGAGGGACGCAGTATTTT.